This passage covers 24 T cell receptor beta chains from one sample sequenced in a study of T cell changes during pregnancy in multiple sclerosis. Clones were read by immunoSEQ multiplex PCR, and TCRdb kept only the in-frame ones, dropping some. This repertoire shows some 83,000 clones, around 90% found once; its top ten account for 3% to 4.5%. The starting material was PBMCs, obtained in the first trimester of pregnancy. The receptors shown here come from a female donor in good health, serving as a control in a pregnancy study. Some clones in this sample may be carry-over from other donors' samples.

This chain uses TRBV28 with TRBJ2-7; 8 bases fit TRBD1. J was trimmed by 1 base and V by 5 bases; bases with no gene match: 16. The CDR3 has 18 residues. CDR1 is MDHEN, CDR2 SYDVKM, per germline. In DNA, the CDR3 is TGTGCCAGCAGTCCTTCGGAGGGTTCAGGGGGCCCTTCCTACGAGCAGTACTTC. It yields the protein CASSPSEGSGGPSYEQYF.

The chain joins TRBV19 to TRBJ2-5; D might be TRBD2 (5 bases). V dropped 4 bases and J dropped 2 bases, with 20 bases sitting between them. The CDR3 covers 17 residues. Germline V CDR1 and CDR2: LNHDA, SQIVND (reference sequence). The CDR3 DNA reads TGTGCCAGTAGTACGAGGGCCCTGCCGAGCAAGCAAGAGACCCAGTACTTC. This translates into CASSTRALPSKQETQYF.

The rearrangement links TRBV28 to TRBJ2-1; D is unresolved. The CDR3 is 13 residues long. V was trimmed by 3 bases and J by 5 bases, leaving 8 bases between them. Per the germline V gene, CDR1 is MDHEN and CDR2 is SYDVKM. The CDR3: CASSFGLDNEQFF. As DNA, the CDR3 is TGTGCCAGCAGTTTCGGTCTTGACAATGAGCAGTTCTTC.

The chain carries TRBV30 and TRBJ2-7, with a weak D call TRBD2 (5 bases). The V end was cut by 0 bases, the J end by 4 bases, with 19 bases between. The CDR3 consists of 16 residues. Germline assignment: CDR1 GTSNPN and CDR2 SVGIG (reference sequence). As DNA, the CDR3 is TGTGCCTGGAGTGTACTTCGACTACGGCAGACGTACGAGCAGTACTTC. Protein product: CAWSVLRLRQTYEQYF.

CDR3 coding DNA: TGTGCCAGCAGCTTAGTACAGGGGGCGGATTACGAGCAGTACTTC. It encodes CASSLVQGADYEQYF. This chain joins TRBV7-9 and TRBJ2-7, with 9 positions matching TRBD1. Germline V gives CDR1 SEHNR, CDR2 FQNEAQ (reference sequence). The CDR3 contains 15 residues. Unmatched junction bases numbered 5, after V lost 1 base and J lost 4 bases.

This chain joins TRBV29-1 and TRBJ1-1; tentatively, D is TRBD1 (5 bases). CDR1 and CDR2 from the germline V gene are SQVTM and ANQGSEA. The CDR3 extends over 13 amino acids. Trimming removed 4 bases from V and 1 base from J, with 10 bases in between. CDR3 coding DNA: TGCAGCGTTGGGGGCCCCCGGAACACTGAAGCTTTCTTT. It translates to CSVGGPRNTEAFF.

This chain joins TRBV27 and TRBJ1-2; 7 positions agree with TRBD1. The CDR3 spans 15 residues. Trimming cost V 3 bases and J 8 bases; bases outside gene matches: 12. Germline V gene sequence: CDR1 MNHEY, CDR2 SMNVEV (reference sequence). The DNA for the CDR3 is TGTGCCAGCAGTTTGTTCGGCAGGGGGTTGGGAGGCTACACCTTC. Translated, it gives CASSLFGRGLGGYTF.

V and J are TRBV7-2 and TRBJ2-7, with D perhaps matching TRBD2 (6 bases). This CDR3 has 12 residues. The ends were cut back, 4 bases at V and 6 bases at J, with 10 bases in the middle. Germline V CDR1 and CDR2: SGHTA, FQGNSA. The CDR3 DNA reads as TGTGCCAGCAGCTGGGGACTTGGCGAGCAGTACTTC. The encoded protein is CASSWGLGEQYF.

V gene TRBV7-9 combines with J gene TRBJ2-5; 11 nucleotides agree with TRBD1. V lost 5 bases and J lost 5; bases outside the gene matches: 10. Germline assignment: CDR1 SEHNR and CDR2 FQNEAQ (reference sequence). The length of the CDR3 is 16 residues. CDR3 nucleotides: TGTGCCAGCAGCCCCCCCCAGGACAGGGGGCGGGAGACCCAGTACTTC. It encodes CASSPPQDRGRETQYF.

The chain links TRBV25-1 to TRBJ1-1, with a possible D match to TRBD1 (6 bases). The germline V gene encodes CDR1 MGHDK and CDR2 SYGVNS. CDR3 length: 15 amino acids. Trimming cost V 4 bases and J 3 bases, with 15 bases left between them. In DNA, the CDR3 is TGTGCCAGCAGTGCCCCAGGGGAAGAGTACACTGAAGCTTTCTTT. This translates into CASSAPGEEYTEAFF.

The CDR3 DNA sequence: TGTGCCAGCAGTGAAGCGCCGGGACAGGGAACAGATACGCAGTATTTT. The encoded protein is CASSEAPGQGTDTQYF. The gene calls are TRBV2 and TRBJ2-3; the match to TRBD1 covers 9 bases. In germline, CDR1 is SNHLY, CDR2 FYNNEI. The V gene end was trimmed by 0 bases and the J gene end by 3 bases; junction bases not matched to a gene: 4. CDR3 length: 16 residues.

This sequence joins TRBV25-1 and TRBJ1-2; D is unclear. This CDR3 region has 15 residues. V was clipped by 5 bases and J by 6 bases, with 19 bases between them. Germline CDR1 reads MGHDK; CDR2 reads SYGVNS. The DNA of the CDR3 is TGTGCCAGCAGTAATCTCACGGGGTTGGTTGATGGCTACACCTTC. It codes for CASSNLTGLVDGYTF.

This clone appeared a single time. The CDR3 DNA is TGTGCCAGCAGCCAAGGTTTGGGCCCCGAAATCAGCTCCTATAATTCACCCCTCCACTTT. Translating it yields CASSQGLGPEISSYNSPLHF. The V call is TRBV14, the J call TRBJ1-6, with D unresolved. V was clipped by 1 base and J by 0 bases, with 19 bases between them. Germline V lookup: CDR1 SGHDN, CDR2 FVKESK. CDR3 length: 20 amino acids.

V is TRBV5-1 and J is TRBJ2-1; possibly TRBD1 for D (5 bases). The CDR3 runs to 15 residues. Germline-derived CDR1 and CDR2 are SGHRS and YFSETQ. V was trimmed by 0 bases and J by 3 bases, leaving 10 bases between them. The CDR3 region has the DNA TGCGCCAGCAGCTTGGCAGGGTTGGGCTACAATGAGCAGTTCTTC. Its translation: CASSLAGLGYNEQFF.

This chain uses TRBV5-1 with TRBJ1-2, with TRBD1 identical over 12 bases. The germline CDR1 and CDR2 sequences are SGHRS and YFSETQ. With V trimmed by 8 bases and J by 7 bases, 12 bases remained unmatched. This CDR3 region has 15 residues. The CDR3 spells CASTLPGQGAAGYTF. Here the CDR3 DNA reads TGCGCCAGTACCTTACCGGGACAGGGGGCCGCTGGCTACACCTTC.

DNA for the CDR3: TGTGCCAGCAGCGTACCAGGGGGCGGCTACACCTTC. The encoded protein is CASSVPGGGYTF. The chain carries TRBV9 and TRBJ1-2; 8 bases line up with TRBD1. With 1 base clipped from V and 8 bases from J, the junction kept 1 base outside the gene matches. Germline V gene data show CDR1 as SGDLS and CDR2 as YYNGEE. The CDR3 is 12 residues long.

This clone was seen a single time. V gene TRBV10-3 combines with J gene TRBJ2-6, with 8 bases aligning to TRBD1. Germline V gene sequence: CDR1 ENHRY, CDR2 SYGVKD. J was trimmed by 0 bases and V by 9 bases; bases with no gene match: 7. The CDR3 runs 16 residues. The chain's CDR3 is CAIGTGPVSGANVLTF. The CDR3, as DNA: TGTGCCATTGGGACAGGACCTGTCTCTGGGGCCAACGTCCTGACTTTC.

The rearrangement joins TRBV4-3 to TRBJ2-3; D not resolved. CDR3 size: 13 residues. Trimming left V 0 bases short and J 4 bases short, with 5 bases between. Per germline, CDR1 LGHNA and CDR2 YSLEER. The CDR3 protein is CASSQDSADTQYF. CDR3 in DNA: TGCGCCAGCAGCCAAGATAGTGCAGATACGCAGTATTTT.

The J gene is TRBJ2-4, the V gene TRBV27; D is possibly TRBD1 (6 bases). The CDR3 consists of 15 residues. Between the trimmed V and J ends, which lost 5 bases and 0 bases, there was a span of 11 bases. Germline V gives CDR1 MNHEY, CDR2 SMNVEV (reference sequence). The CDR3 loop is CASSDRLIAKNIQYF. Written as DNA, the CDR3 is TGTGCCAGCAGTGACAGGCTAATAGCCAAAAACATTCAGTACTTC.

The gene calls are TRBV6-1 and TRBJ1-2; D is perhaps TRBD1 (5 bases). There are 14 residues in the CDR3. The germline gives CDR1 MNHNS, CDR2 SASEGT. Trimming pared 7 bases from V and 2 bases from J, leaving 14 bases between. The CDR3 sequence is CASTRETANYGYTF. Here the CDR3 DNA reads TGTGCCAGCACCCGAGAGACAGCGAACTATGGCTACACCTTC.

The V gene is TRBV11-3, the J gene TRBJ2-3; D perhaps matches TRBD2 (6 bases). Trimming pared 4 bases from V and 2 bases from J, leaving 13 bases between. This CDR3 contains 15 residues. Germline CDR1 and CDR2: SGHNT and YENEEA. The CDR3 region is CASSSRGTLTDTQYF. CDR3 bases: TGTGCCAGCAGCTCCCGGGGGACCCTCACAGATACGCAGTATTTT.

The rearrangement uses TRBV27 and TRBJ2-7; 10 bases are a match to TRBD2. With V trimmed by 2 bases and J by 3 bases, 1 base remained unmatched. The CDR3 sequence is 14 residues long. From germline, CDR1 is MNHEY and CDR2 SMNVEV (reference sequence). CDR3 nucleotide sequence: TGTGCCAGCAGTTTACTAGCGGGAGTCTACGAGCAGTACTTC. Its protein product is CASSLLAGVYEQYF.

The chain recombines TRBV6-5 with TRBJ1-2; 8 nucleotides align to TRBD1. The length of the CDR3 is 15 residues. Germline-derived CDR1 and CDR2 are MNHEY and SVGAGI. J was trimmed by 4 bases and V by 5 bases; bases with no gene match: 9. The CDR3 spells CASSRARGPGYGYTF. CDR3 sequence (DNA): TGTGCCAGCAGTAGAGCCAGGGGGCCCGGCTATGGCTACACCTTC.

The chain employs TRBV6-6 and TRBJ2-4; 7 bases line up with TRBD1. V gave up 7 bases and J gave up 1 base; unmatched junction bases: 10. CDR1 MNHNY and CDR2 SVGAGI come from the germline V gene (reference sequence). CDR3 length: 16 residues. The CDR3 sequence is CASTNEGAPAKNIQYF. The CDR3 bases are TGTGCCAGCACCAACGAGGGGGCGCCGGCCAAAAACATTCAGTACTTC.